The 16 T cell receptor beta chains below all came from one sample that was sequenced in a study of blood T cells in healthy people across ages. A sample-barcoded 5' primer and a J-beta primer mix were used in a second PCR of roughly 6 to 12 cycles. TCRdb independently ran MiXCR on the 5' RACE reads; one entry per CDR3 protein. Among about 730,000 distinct CDR3 sequences, 35% to 45% were seen once, and the ten largest hold 20% to 25%. The sequenced sample consisted of blood. The receptors originated from a woman aged 60-75 years in good health.

The V call is TRBV20-1, the J call TRBJ2-1; D is perhaps TRBD2 (5 bases). CDR1 is DFQATT, CDR2 SNEGSKA, per germline (reference sequence). This CDR3 comprises 20 residues. V lost 5 bases and J lost 5, with 34 bases in between. CDR3 DNA: TGCAGTGCTCAAACCCTCCCCCCTAAACTCCTAGCCGCCGTCAACAATGAGCAGTTCTTC. Translated: CSAQTLPPKLLAAVNNEQFF.

The V call is TRBV6-6, the J call TRBJ2-7; D is unclear. The germline V gene encodes CDR1 MNHNY and CDR2 SVGAGI (reference sequence). The CDR3 is made up of 14 amino acids. V was shortened by 5 bases and J by 1 base, with 12 bases between the two germline ends. The CDR3 reads CASSQSLGSYEQYF. CDR3 sequence (DNA): TGTGCCAGCAGTCAAAGTCTAGGGTCCTACGAGCAGTACTTC.

The rearrangement links TRBV6-2 or TRBV6-3 to TRBJ2-5; no firm D call. The CDR3 sequence is 15 residues long. Germline CDR1 and CDR2: MNHEY and SVGEGT. The V and J ends lost 2 bases and 5 bases respectively, with 15 bases between them. CDR3 region: CASSYAAESSETQYF. Written as DNA, the CDR3 is TGTGCCAGCAGTTACGCGGCGGAGTCGTCGGAGACCCAGTACTTC.

This clonotype was observed a few times. CDR3 amino acids: CASSTLGLAGPLETQYF. The CDR3 bases are TGTGCCAGCAGTACTCTGGGACTAGCGGGGCCGCTAGAGACCCAGTACTTC. This chain links TRBV27 with TRBJ2-5, with TRBD2 matching 13 bases. Germline-derived CDR1 and CDR2 are MNHEY and SMNVEV (reference sequence). The CDR3 covers 17 residues. V was pared by 5 bases and J by 4 bases, with 10 bases of the junction left unmatched.

About this clonotype: A junction boundary mismatches the germline segment, possibly from a read error. V is TRBV7-2 and J is TRBJ1-5; D ambiguous. Looked up from germline, CDR1 is SGHTA and CDR2 is FQGNSA. The CDR3 consists of 14 residues. The CDR3 DNA reads TGTGCCTGCAGCCAATCAAGGGACAATCAGCCCCAGCATTTT. This sequence encodes CACSQSRDNQPQHF.

The genes are TRBV6-6 and TRBJ2-1; D is possibly TRBD2 (6 bases). V was clipped by 4 bases and J by 4 bases, with 17 bases between them. Germline assignment: CDR1 MNHNY and CDR2 SVGAGI (reference sequence). This CDR3 comprises 16 residues. This CDR3 is CASSSRDEGGYNEQFF. Here the CDR3 DNA reads TGTGCCAGCAGTTCCCGGGACGAAGGAGGGTACAATGAGCAGTTCTTC.

Only a few counts were recorded for this clonotype. V gene TRBV12-3 or TRBV12-4 combines with J gene TRBJ2-1; the D gene could be TRBD1 or TRBD2 (7 bases each). Trimming removed 5 bases from V and 12 bases from J, with 17 bases in between. The CDR3 consists of 13 residues. DNA for the CDR3: TGTGCCAGCAGTACATCACAGGGGAGGGTGCAGTTCTTC. It codes for CASSTSQGRVQFF.

There are a few counts of this clonotype. V is TRBV7-2 and J is TRBJ2-5, with TRBD2 matching over 7 bases. J was trimmed by 5 bases and V by 7 bases; bases with no gene match: 13. CDR1 is SGHTA and CDR2 is FQGNSA in the germline V gene. The CDR3 is 15 residues long. The CDR3 loop is CASTGGFLVRETQYF. CDR3 nucleotides: TGTGCCAGCACCGGGGGGTTTCTAGTTCGGGAGACCCAGTACTTC. Based on the CDR3 plus reference TRBV7-2 and TRBJ2-5, the full variable domain is GAGVSQSPSNKVTEKGKDVELRCDPISGHTALYWYRQSLGQGLEFLIYFQGNSAPDKSGLPSDRFSAERTGGSVSTLTIQRTQQEDSAVYLCASTGGFLVRETQYFGPGTRLLVL.

This chain uses TRBV7-9 with TRBJ2-3; possibly TRBD1 or TRBD2 for D (5 bases each). The germline CDR1 and CDR2 sequences are SEHNR and FQNEAQ (reference sequence). This CDR3 contains 16 residues. V dropped 5 bases and J dropped 0 bases, with 15 bases sitting between them. The CDR3 loop reads CASSRGRPSSTDTQYF. DNA for the CDR3: TGTGCCAGCAGCCGGGGACGGCCATCTAGCACAGATACGCAGTATTTT.

The gene calls are TRBV6-2 or TRBV6-3 and TRBJ2-1; the match to TRBD2 covers 13 bases. There are 15 residues in the CDR3. CDR1 is MNHEY and CDR2 is SVGEGT in the germline V gene. Trimming took 4 bases from V and 12 from J; bases not matched to a gene: 9. The CDR3 sequence: CASSSGTSGVEVQFF. The CDR3 bases are TGTGCCAGCAGTTCCGGGACTAGCGGGGTAGAGGTGCAGTTCTTC.

CDR3: CASSPRHDPGTGELFF. The CDR3 nucleotides read TGTGCCAGCAGCCCTCGGCATGACCCGGGCACCGGGGAGCTGTTTTTT. The V and J genes are TRBV7-9 and TRBJ2-2; D is unresolved. V gave up 5 bases and J gave up 4 bases, with 17 bases separating them. Germline loops: CDR1 SEHNR, CDR2 FQNEAQ (reference sequence). There are 16 residues in the CDR3.

V usage is TRBV28 and J usage is TRBJ2-1; 10 bases are shared with TRBD2. Germline V CDR1 and CDR2: MDHEN, SYDVKM. CDR3 size: 15 residues. V was clipped by 3 bases and J by 4 bases; unmatched bases: 3. The CDR3: CASSFVAGGYNEQFF. CDR3 bases: TGTGCCAGCAGTTTTGTAGCGGGAGGTTACAATGAGCAGTTCTTC.

In its sample, this clonotype was seen once. This chain connects TRBV4-3 to TRBJ2-3; no definite D call. There are 14 residues in the CDR3. Trimming left V 3 bases short and J 1 base short, with 8 bases between. Germline CDR1 is LGHNA and CDR2 is YSLEER. CDR3 sequence reads: CASSQSPRTDTQYF. CDR3 DNA: TGCGCCAGCAGCCAGTCCCCGCGCACAGATACGCAGTATTTT.

This clonotype appeared a few times. The rearrangement links TRBV29-1 to TRBJ1-2; D possibly corresponds to TRBD1 (5 bases). The CDR3 covers 14 residues. V gave up 7 bases and J gave up 7 bases, with 22 bases separating them. Germline V gene data show CDR1 as SQVTM and CDR2 as ANQGSEA. CDR3 residues: CSADDQGMGAGYTF. The DNA of the CDR3 is TGCAGCGCTGACGATCAGGGTATGGGAGCTGGCTACACCTTC.

The gene calls are TRBV11-2 and TRBJ2-1; no clear D. There are 12 residues in the CDR3. V was trimmed by 5 bases and J by 7 bases, leaving 9 bases between them. From germline, CDR1 is SGHAT and CDR2 FQNNGV. CDR3 protein: CASSHLVNEQFF. For the CDR3, the DNA is TGTGCCAGCAGCCACCTAGTGAATGAGCAGTTCTTC. The whole variable domain, filled in from reference TRBV11-2 and TRBJ2-1, reads EAGVAQSPRYKIIEKRQSVAFWCNPISGHATLYWYQQILGQGPKLLIQFQNNGVVDDSQLPKDRFSAERLKGVDSTLKIQPAKLEDSAVYLCASSHLVNEQFFGPGTRLTVL.

This chain joins TRBV29-1 and TRBJ2-1; TRBD2 is a possible D gene (5 bases). The germline CDR1 and CDR2 sequences are SQVTM and ANQGSEA. The CDR3 length is 14 residues. The ends were cut back, 2 bases at V and 3 bases at J, with 11 bases in the middle. DNA of the CDR3: TGCAGCGTTGAACTTGAGCGGAGCTACAATGAGCAGTTCTTC. It codes for CSVELERSYNEQFF.